A selection of T cell receptor beta chains follows, all from one sample in a study of PD-L1 blockade in urothelial cancer. Measured with immunoSEQ multiplex PCR; TCRdb has only the in-frame clones, and not every one. This table holds over 45,000 clones, around nine tenths found once. Sequenced material: PBMCs, taken around atezolizumab (anti-PD-L1) treatment. The receptors shown here come from a man between 60 and 75 years old with urothelial cancer. CDR3s leave out the opening cysteine and the closing phenylalanine or tryptophan. Fields, in order: V gene, D gene, CDR3 protein. The D gene is left open where the match is weak.

v_call: TRBV5-4
d_call: .
cdr3_aa: ASSLNMNTEAF

v_call: TRBV4-2
d_call: .
cdr3_aa: ASSRGTAGIEGGYT

v_call: TRBV28
d_call: TRBD1
cdr3_aa: ASSPPGGRNTEAF

v_call: TRBV7-9
d_call: TRBD2
cdr3_aa: ASAWEGQETQY

v_call: TRBV9
d_call: .
cdr3_aa: ASSVQGASYEQY

v_call: TRBV20-1
d_call: .
cdr3_aa: SAQNPNTIY

v_call: TRBV15
d_call: .
cdr3_aa: ATSSSNRVLQNTIY

v_call: TRBV5-1
d_call: TRBD1
cdr3_aa: ASSLQGGYGYT

v_call: TRBV19
d_call: TRBD1
cdr3_aa: ASSLGTGLSNSPLH

v_call: TRBV9
d_call: .
cdr3_aa: ASSARDTSYNEQF

v_call: TRBV7-3
d_call: TRBD2
cdr3_aa: ASNLAGGLSGELF

v_call: TRBV4-1
d_call: TRBD1
cdr3_aa: ASSQLQGPNSPLH

v_call: TRBV19
d_call: .
cdr3_aa: ASSPGGWTAEQY

v_call: TRBV19
d_call: .
cdr3_aa: ASSIGNRESGELF

v_call: TRBV27
d_call: .
cdr3_aa: ASSANPLGPTDTQY

v_call: TRBV7-9
d_call: .
cdr3_aa: ASSPLGGYGYT

v_call: TRBV11-2
d_call: TRBD1
cdr3_aa: ASSLVWQGDEQY

v_call: TRBV15
d_call: .
cdr3_aa: ATSNPHRITNEKLF

v_call: TRBV10-1
d_call: TRBD1
cdr3_aa: ASSEGGSATNEKLF

v_call: TRBV15
d_call: .
cdr3_aa: ATSRVDRHSNQPQH

v_call: TRBV2
d_call: TRBD1
cdr3_aa: ASSRQGPNEKLF

v_call: TRBV5-6
d_call: .
cdr3_aa: ASSPRRGRTEAF

v_call: TRBV7-9
d_call: .
cdr3_aa: ASSLGGVNSNQPQH

v_call: TRBV10-1
d_call: TRBD2
cdr3_aa: ASSEGLAGVYEQF

v_call: TRBV5-8
d_call: .
cdr3_aa: ASSPTYEQY

v_call: TRBV6-6
d_call: .
cdr3_aa: ASSLRRSFVDEQY

v_call: TRBV30
d_call: .
cdr3_aa: AWTQTPHGGLRF

v_call: TRBV6-5
d_call: .
cdr3_aa: ASRQTNQETQY

v_call: TRBV19
d_call: .
cdr3_aa: ASSIEIGPRRTEAF

v_call: TRBV5-1
d_call: .
cdr3_aa: ASSLAVLGEGTEAF

v_call: TRBV4-1
d_call: TRBD1
cdr3_aa: ASSQGTGGNQPQH

v_call: TRBV5-1
d_call: .
cdr3_aa: ASSLTRAPTGNYGYT

v_call: TRBV7-8
d_call: .
cdr3_aa: ASSLTEINTEAF

v_call: TRBV12-5
d_call: TRBD1
cdr3_aa: ASGLSPGTGDGYT

v_call: TRBV10-1
d_call: .
cdr3_aa: ASTRDLGDEQF

v_call: TRBV7-9
d_call: TRBD1
cdr3_aa: ASSFDRDEKLF

v_call: TRBV30
d_call: .
cdr3_aa: AWSTGFGYT

v_call: TRBV18
d_call: .
cdr3_aa: ASAREGAGNTIY

v_call: TRBV30
d_call: .
cdr3_aa: AWNRGATDTQY

v_call: TRBV5-4
d_call: TRBD2
cdr3_aa: ASSFQRGYTGELF

v_call: TRBV7-6
d_call: TRBD1
cdr3_aa: ASSPTGVRGETQY

v_call: TRBV7-2
d_call: TRBD2
cdr3_aa: ASSFYGGGGDTQY

v_call: TRBV27
d_call: .
cdr3_aa: ASGRTTSNYGYT

v_call: TRBV10-2
d_call: TRBD2
cdr3_aa: ATLTSGGWNEQF

v_call: TRBV7-7
d_call: .
cdr3_aa: ASSPQTAFGLGANVLT

v_call: TRBV27
d_call: .
cdr3_aa: ASSFRPDRTGELF

v_call: TRBV11-2
d_call: TRBD2
cdr3_aa: ASSPWGGQETQY

v_call: TRBV6-5
d_call: .
cdr3_aa: ASRKGGRDQPQH

v_call: TRBV7-2
d_call: .
cdr3_aa: ASSFRSGNIQY

v_call: TRBV6-1
d_call: .
cdr3_aa: ASSGRRGYEQY

v_call: TRBV5-4
d_call: TRBD1
cdr3_aa: ASSTGQGRATGELF

v_call: TRBV4-1
d_call: TRBD2
cdr3_aa: ASSQGGSGPETQY

v_call: TRBV11-3
d_call: TRBD1
cdr3_aa: ASSLPGGGTEAF

v_call: TRBV27
d_call: TRBD1
cdr3_aa: ASRTGTGSYEQY

v_call: TRBV9
d_call: TRBD2
cdr3_aa: ASSSGTSGGYWNQETQY